Below, 13 T cell receptor beta chains from the same sample are listed, as sequenced in a study of CD8 T cells in ankylosing spondylitis. TCRdb analysed the 5' RACE reads with MiXCR anew, one entry per CDR3 protein. The sample lists roughly 120,000 distinct CDR3 sequences, approximately 6.8% seen once, with over 9% in the top ten. Sequencing was carried out using blood, either unsorted or a sorted T cell fraction (not recorded which). These receptors all come from a male donor with ankylosing spondylitis or in good health (not recorded which).

V gene TRBV12-3 or TRBV12-4 combines with J gene TRBJ2-2; 9 nucleotides line up with TRBD2. The CDR3 consists of 19 residues. With V trimmed by 6 bases and J by 0 bases, 14 bases remained unmatched. The CDR3 region has the DNA TGTGCCAGCAGACGTACGGCGCGGGAGGGTGCCGCGAACACCGGGGAGCTGTTTTTT. Translating gives CASRRTAREGAANTGELFF.

At least ten counts were recorded for this clonotype. This rearrangement joins TRBV11-2 to TRBJ2-7; D gene ambiguous. Trimming removed 0 bases from V and 3 bases from J, with 6 bases in between. The CDR3 sequence is 13 residues long. CDR1 is SGHAT, CDR2 FQNNGV, per germline. The CDR3 protein is CASSLDMVYEQYF. The CDR3 DNA reads TGTGCCAGCAGCTTAGATATGGTCTACGAGCAGTACTTC.

The J gene is TRBJ2-1, the V gene TRBV19; 8 nucleotides line up with TRBD1. CDR1 and CDR2 (germline): LNHDA, SQIVND (reference sequence). J lost 4 bases, V lost 7 bases, and 6 bases had no gene match. The CDR3 length is 14 residues. The CDR3 DNA reads as TGTGCCAGTACCAATCAGGGGGCATACAATGAGCAGTTCTTC. It codes for CASTNQGAYNEQFF.

This clonotype was counted at least ten times. The chain combines TRBV3-1 with TRBJ1-1, with a weak D call TRBD1 (5 bases). V was shortened by 4 bases and J by 3 bases, with 15 bases between the two germline ends. CDR1 is LGHDT and CDR2 is YNNKEL in the germline V gene (reference sequence). This CDR3 comprises 15 residues. The CDR3 region is CASSRRDPRHTEAFF. The DNA of the CDR3 is TGTGCCAGCAGCCGCCGGGACCCACGGCACACTGAAGCTTTCTTT. Full variable domain (remainder filled in from reference TRBV3-1 and TRBJ1-1): DTAVSQTPKYLVTQMGNDKSIKCEQNLGHDTMYWYKQDSKKFLKIMFSYNNKELIINETVPNRFSPKSPDKAHLNLHINSLELGDSAVYFCASSRRDPRHTEAFFGQGTRLTVV.

This clonotype was seen at least ten times. J is TRBJ1-1 and V is TRBV21-1; the table gives TRBD1 as D, unverified against the DNA. TRBV21-1 is shown as a pseudogene. This CDR3 region has 15 residues. The chain's CDR3 is CASSKGSTGDTEAFF. The CDR3 nucleotides read TGTGCCAGCAGCAAAGGGTCTACGGGGGACACTGAAGCTTTCTTT.

In its sample, this clonotype was seen many times. This rearrangement joins TRBV12-3 or TRBV12-4 to TRBJ2-2; maybe TRBD1 (6 bases). V was clipped by 4 bases and J by 4 bases, with 16 bases between them. This CDR3 has 16 residues. In DNA form, the CDR3 reads TGTGCCAGCAGTTCACCCGGACAGTCCTTCACCGGGGAGCTGTTTTTT. Protein product: CASSSPGQSFTGELFF.

This clonotype was seen repeatedly, ten times or more. The V and J genes are TRBV29-1 and TRBJ2-2; D perhaps matches TRBD1 (5 bases). This CDR3 is 12 amino acids long. Trimming pared 2 bases from V and 6 bases from J, leaving 7 bases between. Germline lookup yields CDR1 SQVTM and CDR2 ANQGSEA. The CDR3, as DNA: TGCAGCGTTGAAATAGGGGCCGGGGAGCTGTTTTTT. Encoded protein: CSVEIGAGELFF.

In its sample, this clonotype was seen many times. The chain combines TRBV12-3 or TRBV12-4 with TRBJ2-7, with D unresolved. V was pared by 4 bases and J by 0 bases, with 4 bases between. CDR3 length: 12 residues. CDR3 sequence reads: CASSSRSYEQYF. In nucleotides, the CDR3 is TGTGCCAGCAGTTCCCGCTCCTACGAGCAGTACTTC.

This clonotype was picked up a small number of times. The junction shows a germline mismatch at one end, possibly a read error. This rearrangement joins TRBV15 to TRBJ1-3; D might be TRBD1 (5 bases). The CDR3 totals 14 residues. Germline lookup yields CDR1 LNHNV and CDR2 YYDKDF (reference sequence). CDR3 DNA sequence: TGTGCCACCAGCGGGGCTTCGGAGGGAAACGCCATATATTTT. Residues: CATSGASEGNAIYF.

In its sample, this clonotype was seen a few times. The genes are TRBV28 and TRBJ1-4, with D maybe TRBD1 (5 bases). This CDR3 spans 14 amino acids. With 8 bases removed from V and 3 bases from J, the gap between germline ends came to 13 bases. Germline V gene sequence: CDR1 MDHEN, CDR2 SYDVKM. DNA of the CDR3: TGTGCCAGCGTCTCAGGGTCGGCTAATGAAAAACTGTTTTTT. Translated, it gives CASVSGSANEKLFF.

Ten or more counts support this clonotype. V is TRBV20-1 and J is TRBJ2-7, with 10 bases lining up with TRBD2. Per the germline V gene, CDR1 is DFQATT and CDR2 is SNEGSKA (reference sequence). V trimming: 7 bases; J trimming: 4 bases; junction bases outside the gene matches: 7. The CDR3 totals 13 residues. The CDR3 sequence is CSVSSGSRYEQYF. The CDR3 region has the DNA TGCAGTGTTTCTAGCGGGAGTAGGTACGAGCAGTACTTC.

V is TRBV5-2 and J is TRBJ2-1; TRBD1 is the table's D call and was not checked against the DNA. TRBV5-2 constitutes a pseudogene. The CDR3 has 12 residues. In nucleotides, the CDR3 is TGTGCCAGGGGCCCCGGGCTTCTCGAGAGGATCTTC. Translation gives CARGPGLLERIF.

This clonotype was observed many times. CDR3 protein: CASSLEGQDTRDIQYF. CDR3 bases: TGCGCCAGCAGCTTGGAAGGACAAGACACACGGGACATTCAGTACTTC. The V gene is TRBV5-1, the J gene TRBJ2-4; D is perhaps TRBD1 (5 bases). CDR3 length equals 16 residues. Trimming took 0 bases from V and 8 from J, leaving 18 bases between them. The germline V gene encodes CDR1 SGHRS and CDR2 YFSETQ.